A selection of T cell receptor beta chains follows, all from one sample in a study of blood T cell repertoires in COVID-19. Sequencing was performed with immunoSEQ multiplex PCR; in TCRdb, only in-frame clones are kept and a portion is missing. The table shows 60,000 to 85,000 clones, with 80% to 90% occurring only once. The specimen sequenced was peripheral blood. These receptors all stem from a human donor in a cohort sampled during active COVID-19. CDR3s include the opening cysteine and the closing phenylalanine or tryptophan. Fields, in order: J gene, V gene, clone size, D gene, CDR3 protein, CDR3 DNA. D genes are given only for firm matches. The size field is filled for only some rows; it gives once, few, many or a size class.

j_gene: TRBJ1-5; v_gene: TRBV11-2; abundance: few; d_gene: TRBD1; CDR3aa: CASSLDRGNQPQHF; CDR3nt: TGTGCCAGCAGCTTGGACAGGGGCAATCAGCCCCAGCATTTT
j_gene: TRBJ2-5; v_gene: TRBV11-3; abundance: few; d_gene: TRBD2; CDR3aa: CASSLVLFGGLAGGQETQYF; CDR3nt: TGTGCCAGCAGCTTAGTTTTGTTCGGGGGACTAGCGGGGGGCCAAGAGACCCAGTACTTC
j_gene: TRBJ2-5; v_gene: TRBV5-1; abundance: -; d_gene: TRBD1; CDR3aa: CASGQGARETQYF; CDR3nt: TGCGCCAGCGGACAGGGGGCTCGGGAGACCCAGTACTTC
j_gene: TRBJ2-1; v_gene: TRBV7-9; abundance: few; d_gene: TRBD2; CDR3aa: CASSWGTSWFSYNEQFF; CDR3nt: TGTGCCAGCAGCTGGGGGACTAGCTGGTTCTCCTACAATGAGCAGTTCTTC
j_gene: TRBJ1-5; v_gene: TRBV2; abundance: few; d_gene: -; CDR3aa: CASSVQQGASQPQHF; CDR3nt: TGTGCCAGCAGTGTCCAGCAGGGTGCTAGTCAGCCCCAGCATTTT
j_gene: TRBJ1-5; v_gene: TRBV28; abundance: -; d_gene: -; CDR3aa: CASSLGTPGDQPQHF; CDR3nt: TGTGCCAGCAGCTTAGGGACTCCGGGTGATCAGCCCCAGCATTTT
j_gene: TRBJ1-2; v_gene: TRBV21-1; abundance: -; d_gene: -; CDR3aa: CASSKGRDRDYGYTF; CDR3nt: TGTGCCAGCAGCAAAGGCCGGGACAGGGATTATGGCTACACCTTC
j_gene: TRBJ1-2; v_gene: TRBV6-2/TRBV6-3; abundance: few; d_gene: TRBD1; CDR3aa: CASSYRPGQGLYGYTF; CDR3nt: TGTGCCAGCAGTTACCGTCCGGGACAGGGACTCTATGGCTACACCTTC
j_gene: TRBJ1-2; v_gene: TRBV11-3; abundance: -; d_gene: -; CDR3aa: CASSTKVRGPGYTF; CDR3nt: TGTGCCAGCAGCACAAAGGTCAGGGGCCCGGGCTACACCTTC
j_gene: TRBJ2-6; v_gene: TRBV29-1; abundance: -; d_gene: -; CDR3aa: CSVYQGSGANVLTF; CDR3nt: TGCAGCGTGTACCAGGGTTCTGGGGCCAACGTCCTGACTTTC
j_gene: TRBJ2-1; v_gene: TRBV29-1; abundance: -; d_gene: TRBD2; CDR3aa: CSGRTSGSYNEQFF; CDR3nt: TGCAGCGGAAGGACTAGCGGGTCTTACAATGAGCAGTTCTTC
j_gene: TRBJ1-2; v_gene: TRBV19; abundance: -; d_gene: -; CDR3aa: CASNSQGSDYGYTF; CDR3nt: TGTGCCAGTAACTCTCAGGGGAGCGACTATGGCTACACCTTC
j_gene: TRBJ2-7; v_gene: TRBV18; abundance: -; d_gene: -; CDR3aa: CASSLSTGYEQYF; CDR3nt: TGTGCCAGCTCACTCTCCACAGGTTACGAGCAGTACTTC
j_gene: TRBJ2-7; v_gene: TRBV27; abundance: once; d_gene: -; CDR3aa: CASSQPGLRYEQYF; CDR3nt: TGTGCCAGCAGCCAACCGGGGTTAAGGTACGAGCAGTACTTC
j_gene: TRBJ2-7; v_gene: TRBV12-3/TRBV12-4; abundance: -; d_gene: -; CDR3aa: CASSFEGKWQYF; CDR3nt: TGTGCCAGCAGTTTTGAGGGAAAGTGGCAGTACTTC
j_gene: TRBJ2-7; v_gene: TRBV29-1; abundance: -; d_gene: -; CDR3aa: CSVDGQGGFYEQYF; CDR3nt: TGCAGCGTTGATGGGCAGGGGGGATTTTACGAGCAGTACTTC
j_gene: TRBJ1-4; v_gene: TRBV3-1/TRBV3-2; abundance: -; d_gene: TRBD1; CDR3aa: CASSQVRGRGNEKLFF; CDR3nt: TGTGCCAGCAGCCAAGTTCGTGGCAGGGGGAATGAAAAACTGTTTTTT
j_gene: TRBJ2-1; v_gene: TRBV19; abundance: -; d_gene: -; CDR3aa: CASAMSSYNEQFF; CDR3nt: TGTGCCAGCGCAATGAGCTCCTACAATGAGCAGTTCTTC
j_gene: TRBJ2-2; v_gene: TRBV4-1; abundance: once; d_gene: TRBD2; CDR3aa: CASSQVLAGLTGELFF; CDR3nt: TGCGCCAGCAGCCAAGTGTTAGCGGGTCTCACCGGGGAGCTGTTTTTT
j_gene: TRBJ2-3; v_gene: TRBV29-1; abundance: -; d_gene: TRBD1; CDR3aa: CSVDRDASTDTQYF; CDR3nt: TGCAGCGTAGACAGGGACGCTAGCACAGATACGCAGTATTTT
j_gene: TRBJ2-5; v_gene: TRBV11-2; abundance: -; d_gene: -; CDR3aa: CASSPSEGEEETQYF; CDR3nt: TGTGCCAGCAGCCCCTCCGAGGGGGAAGAAGAGACCCAGTACTTC
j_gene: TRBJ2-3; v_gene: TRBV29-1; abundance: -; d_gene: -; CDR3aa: CSVGDNTDTQYF; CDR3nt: TGCAGCGTTGGGGACAACACAGATACGCAGTATTTT
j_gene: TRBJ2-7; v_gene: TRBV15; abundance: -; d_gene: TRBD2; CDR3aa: CATSVGLAGSYEQYF; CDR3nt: TGTGCCACCAGCGTAGGACTAGCGGGAAGCTACGAGCAGTACTTC
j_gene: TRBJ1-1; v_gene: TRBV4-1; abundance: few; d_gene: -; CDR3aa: CASSQDPGVNTEAFF; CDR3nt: TGCGCCAGCAGCCAAGATCCGGGGGTGAACACTGAAGCTTTCTTT
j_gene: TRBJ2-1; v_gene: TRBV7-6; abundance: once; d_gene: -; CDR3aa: CASSLGESSYNEQFF; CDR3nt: TGTGCCAGCAGCTTAGGAGAAAGCTCCTACAATGAGCAGTTCTTC
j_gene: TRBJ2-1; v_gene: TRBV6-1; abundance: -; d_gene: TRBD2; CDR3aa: CASSGLLAGVSQWFF; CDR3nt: TGTGCCAGCAGTGGCCTACTAGCGGGAGTGAGTCAGTGGTTCTTC
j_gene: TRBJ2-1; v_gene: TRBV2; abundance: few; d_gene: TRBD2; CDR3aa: CASSKRGLAGLNEQFF; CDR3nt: TGTGCCAGCAGTAAAAGGGGCCTAGCGGGGCTCAATGAGCAGTTCTTC
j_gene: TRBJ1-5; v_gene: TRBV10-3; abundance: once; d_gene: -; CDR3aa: CAITRGTNQPQHF; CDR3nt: TGTGCCATCACCAGGGGAACTAATCAGCCCCAGCATTTT
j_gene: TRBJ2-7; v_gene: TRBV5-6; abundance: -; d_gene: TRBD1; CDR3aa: CASSRQGASSSYEQYF; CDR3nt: TGTGCCAGCAGCCGACAGGGGGCTTCGAGCTCCTACGAGCAGTACTTC
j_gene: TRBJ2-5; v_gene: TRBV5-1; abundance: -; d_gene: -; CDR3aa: CASSLPGRGSVKTQYF; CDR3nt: TGCGCCAGCAGCTTACCGGGACGGGGGTCCGTGAAGACCCAGTACTTC
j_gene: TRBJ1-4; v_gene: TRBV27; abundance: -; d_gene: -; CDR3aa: CASSLSAQGYEKLFF; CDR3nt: TGTGCCAGCAGTTTATCGGCGCAGGGGTATGAAAAACTGTTTTTT
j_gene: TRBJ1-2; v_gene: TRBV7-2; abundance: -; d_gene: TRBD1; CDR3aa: CASSSLGTGLLFYGYTF; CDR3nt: TGTGCCAGCAGCTCTCTAGGGACAGGGCTGTTATTCTATGGCTACACCTTC
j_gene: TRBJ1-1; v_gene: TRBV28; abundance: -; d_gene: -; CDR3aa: CASRLDGGWNTEAFF; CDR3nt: TGTGCCAGCAGACTCGACGGAGGCTGGAACACTGAAGCTTTCTTT
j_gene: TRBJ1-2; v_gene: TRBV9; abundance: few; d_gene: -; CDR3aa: CASSLRGRVIYGYTF; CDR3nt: TGTGCCAGCAGTCTCCGAGGGAGGGTAATCTATGGCTACACCTTC
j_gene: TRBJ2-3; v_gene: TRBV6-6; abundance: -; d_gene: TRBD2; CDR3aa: CASIRSGGSTDTQYF; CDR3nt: TGTGCCAGCATCCGAAGCGGGGGATCCACAGATACGCAGTATTTT
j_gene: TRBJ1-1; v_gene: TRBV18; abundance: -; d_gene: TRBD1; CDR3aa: CASSPRDRESAFF; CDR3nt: TGTGCCAGCTCACCAAGGGACAGGGAGTCAGCTTTCTTT
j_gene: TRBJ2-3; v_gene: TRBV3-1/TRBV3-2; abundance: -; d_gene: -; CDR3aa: CASSRRTGGYTDTQYF; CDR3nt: TGTGCCAGCAGCCGAAGGACTGGCGGATACACAGATACGCAGTATTTT
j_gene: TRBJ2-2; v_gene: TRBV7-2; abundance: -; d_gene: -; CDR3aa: CASSSQGGNTGELFF; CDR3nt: TGTGCCAGCAGCTCGCAGGGGGGGAACACCGGGGAGCTGTTTTTT
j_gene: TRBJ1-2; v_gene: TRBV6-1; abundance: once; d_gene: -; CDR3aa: CASSEAKGRAGGYTF; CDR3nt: TGTGCCAGCAGTGAAGCGAAGGGACGGGCGGGGGGCTACACCTTC
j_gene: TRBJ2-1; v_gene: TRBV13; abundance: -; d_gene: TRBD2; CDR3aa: CASSPPSGGASYNEQFF; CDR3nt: TGTGCCAGCAGCCCCCCCAGCGGGGGGGCGTCCTACAATGAGCAGTTCTTC
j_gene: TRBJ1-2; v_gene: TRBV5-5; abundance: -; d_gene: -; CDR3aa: CASSLVAVLGYTF; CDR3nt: TGTGCCAGCAGCTTGGTAGCAGTCCTGGGCTACACCTTC
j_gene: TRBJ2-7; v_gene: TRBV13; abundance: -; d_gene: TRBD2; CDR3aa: CASRTALAGSENKGEQYF; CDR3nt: TGTGCCAGCAGAACCGCGCTAGCGGGGTCAGAGAATAAGGGGGAGCAGTACTTC
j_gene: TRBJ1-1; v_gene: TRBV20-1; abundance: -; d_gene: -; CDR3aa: CSASYGGNTEAFF; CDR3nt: TGCAGTGCTAGTTATGGAGGCAACACTGAAGCTTTCTTT
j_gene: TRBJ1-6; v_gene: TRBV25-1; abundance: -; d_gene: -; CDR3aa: CASTRTSNSPLHF; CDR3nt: TGTGCCAGCACGAGGACATCTAATTCACCCCTCCACTTT
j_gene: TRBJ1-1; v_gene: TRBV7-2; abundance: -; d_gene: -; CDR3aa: CASSPSQIEAFF; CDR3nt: TGTGCCAGCAGCCCCTCACAGATTGAAGCTTTCTTT
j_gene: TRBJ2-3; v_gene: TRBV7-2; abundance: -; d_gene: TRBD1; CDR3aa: CASRLRDSLSTDTQYF; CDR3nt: TGTGCCAGCAGGCTTAGGGACAGCCTCTCCACAGATACGCAGTATTTT
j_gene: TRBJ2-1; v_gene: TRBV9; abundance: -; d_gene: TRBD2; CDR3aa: CASSAAGGPLNEQFF; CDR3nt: TGTGCCAGCAGCGCAGCGGGGGGGCCCCTCAATGAGCAGTTCTTC
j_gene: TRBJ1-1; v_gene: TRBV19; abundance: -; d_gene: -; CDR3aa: CASSTLGGAEAFF; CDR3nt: TGTGCCAGTAGTACCCTGGGGGGGGCTGAAGCTTTCTTT
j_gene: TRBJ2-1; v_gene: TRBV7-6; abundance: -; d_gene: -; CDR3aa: CASSFDKGSYNEQFF; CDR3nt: TGTGCCAGCAGCTTCGACAAGGGGTCCTACAATGAGCAGTTCTTC
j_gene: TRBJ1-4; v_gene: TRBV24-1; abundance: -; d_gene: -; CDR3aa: CATNDTNSATNEKLFF; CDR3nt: TGTGCCACCAATGATACCAACTCTGCAACTAATGAAAAACTGTTTTTT
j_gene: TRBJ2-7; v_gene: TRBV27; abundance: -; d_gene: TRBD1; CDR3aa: CASSLSFGDRGAYEQYF; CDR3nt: TGTGCCAGCAGTTTGTCTTTCGGGGACAGGGGGGCTTACGAGCAGTACTTC
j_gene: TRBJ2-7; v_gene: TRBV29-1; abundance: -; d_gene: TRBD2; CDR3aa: CSVEGGLAGASYEQYF; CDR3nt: TGCAGCGTTGAAGGGGGTCTAGCGGGAGCCTCCTACGAGCAGTACTTC
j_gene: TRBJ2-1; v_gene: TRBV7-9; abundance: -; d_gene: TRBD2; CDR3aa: CASSSWTSGYNEQFF; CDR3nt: TGTGCCAGCAGCTCCTGGACTAGCGGGTACAATGAGCAGTTCTTC
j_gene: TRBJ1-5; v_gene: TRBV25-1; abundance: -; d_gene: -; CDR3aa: CASSEVGGQPQHF; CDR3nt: TGTGCCAGCAGTGAGGTAGGGGGTCAGCCCCAGCATTTT